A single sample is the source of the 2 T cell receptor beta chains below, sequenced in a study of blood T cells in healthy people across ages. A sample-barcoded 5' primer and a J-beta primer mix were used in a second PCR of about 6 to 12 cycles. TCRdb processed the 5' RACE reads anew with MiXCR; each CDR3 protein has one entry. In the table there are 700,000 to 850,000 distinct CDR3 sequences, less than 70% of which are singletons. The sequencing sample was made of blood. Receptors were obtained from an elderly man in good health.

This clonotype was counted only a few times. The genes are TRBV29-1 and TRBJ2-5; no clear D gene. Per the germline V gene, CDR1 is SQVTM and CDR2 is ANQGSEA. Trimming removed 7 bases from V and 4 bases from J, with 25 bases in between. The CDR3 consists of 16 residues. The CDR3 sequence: CSAFAAGWRSLETQYF. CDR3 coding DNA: TGCAGCGCTTTTGCCGCTGGGTGGAGATCACTAGAGACCCAGTACTTC.

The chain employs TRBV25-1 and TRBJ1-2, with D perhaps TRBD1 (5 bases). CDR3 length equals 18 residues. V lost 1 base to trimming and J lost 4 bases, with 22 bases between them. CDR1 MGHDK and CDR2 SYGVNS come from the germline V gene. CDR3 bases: TGTGCCAGCAGTGAATTCGGATCAGCAAACCCAAGGGGCTATGGCTACACCTTC. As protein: CASSEFGSANPRGYGYTF.